This T cell receptor (beta chain) is drawn from a study of response to subunit inactivated influenza vaccine. Points from the study as a whole: Seasonal influenza vaccination, on each occasion, was suggested by the authors to recruit few new T cells.

This clonotype was counted between two and nine times. Antigen: not known. One entry per CDR3 protein, called by TCRdb with MiXCR from the RT-PCR reads. Found here are fewer than 750,000 distinct CDR3 sequences, 13% to 15% of them singletons; the top ten hold 8.5% to 14%. Per germline, CDR1 MNHEY and CDR2 SMNVEV (reference sequence). Trimming removed 6 bases at V and 6 bases at J, with 18 bases between. CDR3 length equals 14 residues. This TCR derives from a man in his fifties or sixties who received an inactivated influenza vaccine. Specimen: PBMCs from blood, collected roughly 13 days after vaccination. This chain links TRBV27 with TRBJ2-7; D not certain. DNA for the CDR3: TGTGCCAGCAGGCGTGGAGCCGCCCTGACCGAGCAGTACTTC. It codes for CASRRGAALTEQYF.